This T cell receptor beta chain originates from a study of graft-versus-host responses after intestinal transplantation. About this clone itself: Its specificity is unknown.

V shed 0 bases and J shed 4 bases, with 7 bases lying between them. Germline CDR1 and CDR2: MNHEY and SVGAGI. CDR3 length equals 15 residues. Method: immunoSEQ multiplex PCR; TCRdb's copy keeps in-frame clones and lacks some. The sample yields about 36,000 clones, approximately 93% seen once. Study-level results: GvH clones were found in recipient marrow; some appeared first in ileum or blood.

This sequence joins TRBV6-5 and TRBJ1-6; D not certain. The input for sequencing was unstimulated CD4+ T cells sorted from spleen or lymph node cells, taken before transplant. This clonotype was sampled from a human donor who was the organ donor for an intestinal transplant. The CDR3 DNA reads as TGTGCCAGCAGTTACTCTGGTCCATATAATTCACCCCTCCACTTT. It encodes CASSYSGPYNSPLHF.